These 28 T cell receptor beta chains came from one sample sequenced in a study of T cell responses to AZD1222 COVID-19 vaccine. Some clones are missing from TCRdb's copy, which holds only in-frame ones; the method was immunoSEQ multiplex PCR. Here the sample spans approximately 150,000 clones, around 90% being singletons. The sequenced sample was peripheral blood, obtained 28 days after the second dose of the MenACWY control vaccine. The receptors here all came from an adult who received the MenACWY meningococcal vaccine as a control.

The chain couples TRBV5-4 to TRBJ2-1; 12 bases agree with TRBD2. CDR1 and CDR2 (germline): SGHNT, YYREEE (reference sequence). There are 14 residues in the CDR3. The V and J ends lost 3 bases and 10 bases, in that order; junction bases with no gene match: 5. CDR3 in DNA: TGTGCCAGCAGCTCCTTACTAGCGGGAGGAGAGCAGTTCTTC. It specifies CASSSLLAGGEQFF. Drawing the rest from reference TRBV5-4 and TRBJ2-1, the complete variable domain is ETGVTQSPTHLIKTRGQQVTLRCSSQSGHNTVSWYQQALGQGPQFIFQYYREEENGRGNFPPRFSGLQFPNYSSELNVNALELDDSALYLCASSSLLAGGEQFFGPGTRLTVL.

The V and J genes are TRBV9 and TRBJ2-4; D may be TRBD2 (6 bases). The germline V gene encodes CDR1 SGDLS and CDR2 YYNGEE. The CDR3 is 15 residues long. V was cut by 0 bases and J by 6 bases, with 13 bases left in between. CDR3 nucleotide sequence: TGTGCCAGCAGCGTAGGAGGGACTGGCTCAAACATTCAGTACTTC. It translates to CASSVGGTGSNIQYF.

The rearrangement links TRBV18 to TRBJ2-7; 8 bases agree with TRBD2. This CDR3 spans 15 amino acids. Trimming at V came to 0 bases and at J to 3 bases, leaving 4 bases not matched to a gene. Germline assignment: CDR1 KGHSH and CDR2 LQKENI. The CDR3: CASSPPGLGGYEQYF. The CDR3 DNA sequence: TGTGCCAGCTCACCACCGGGACTAGGGGGCTACGAGCAGTACTTC.

The chain uses TRBV10-3 and TRBJ1-5; D remains unclear. The CDR3 is 12 residues long. Trimming cost V 3 bases and J 2 bases, with 2 bases left between them. Per germline, CDR1 ENHRY and CDR2 SYGVKD. CDR3 residues: CAISDGNQPQHF. CDR3 nucleotide sequence: TGTGCCATCAGTGATGGCAATCAGCCCCAGCATTTT.

J is TRBJ2-7 and V is TRBV6-6; D ambiguous. The length of the CDR3 is 15 residues. Germline CDR1 MNHNY, CDR2 SVGAGI (reference sequence). Deletions cut 0 bases from V and 3 bases from J, with 12 bases between. The CDR3 protein is CASSYSTSSNYEQYF. Here the CDR3 DNA reads TGTGCCAGCAGTTACTCGACCAGCTCTAACTACGAGCAGTACTTC.

This clone turned up a few times. The chain is built from TRBV7-2 and TRBJ1-2, with no clear D. V lost 6 bases and J 0 bases, leaving 14 bases between the germline ends. From germline, CDR1 is SGHTA and CDR2 FQGNSA. The CDR3 has 15 residues. The CDR3 nucleotides are TGTGCCAGCAGGCGTGAGGGCCAGCCTAACTATGGCTACACCTTC. This sequence encodes CASRREGQPNYGYTF. The full variable domain, its missing parts supplied by reference TRBV7-2 and TRBJ1-2, is GAGVSQSPSNKVTEKGKDVELRCDPISGHTALYWYRQSLGQGLEFLIYFQGNSAPDKSGLPSDRFSAERTGGSVSTLTIQRTQQEDSAVYLCASRREGQPNYGYTFGSGTRLTVV.

The chain joins TRBV18 to TRBJ2-1; either TRBD1 or TRBD2 may fit D (5 bases each). The germline gives CDR1 KGHSH, CDR2 LQKENI. There are 15 residues in the CDR3. V lost 3 bases and J 5 bases, leaving 14 bases between the germline ends. CDR3 nucleotide sequence: TGTGCCAGCTCACCTGTCGGGACGGATCACAATGAGCAGTTCTTC. Protein sequence: CASSPVGTDHNEQFF.

This chain uses TRBV7-8 with TRBJ2-2, with D hard to call. The germline CDR1 and CDR2 sequences are SGHVS and FQNEAQ. V lost 1 base and J 0 bases, leaving 3 bases between the germline ends. The CDR3 has 14 residues. Written as DNA, the CDR3 is TGTGCCAGCAGCTTAGGAGCGAACACCGGGGAGCTGTTTTTT. This sequence encodes CASSLGANTGELFF. Looking up the rest from reference TRBV7-8 and TRBJ2-2 gives the full variable domain: GAGVSQSPRYKVAKRGQDVALRCDPISGHVSLFWYQQALGQGPEFLTYFQNEAQLDKSGLPSDRFFAERPEGSVSTLKIQRTQQEDSAVYLCASSLGANTGELFFGEGSRLTVL.

This chain links TRBV7-8 with TRBJ2-1; the D call may be TRBD1 or TRBD2 (5 bases each). This CDR3 is 16 amino acids long. Germline loops: CDR1 SGHVS, CDR2 FQNEAQ. Between the trimmed V and J ends, which lost 2 bases and 8 bases, there was a span of 19 bases. The DNA of the CDR3 is TGTGCCAGCAGCTTAAGGGTTTGGGGGATTGGGGATGAGCAGTTCTTC. Protein: CASSLRVWGIGDEQFF.

The rearrangement joins TRBV5-4 to TRBJ1-6; 7 bases are shared with TRBD1. The CDR3 sequence is 15 residues long. Germline V lookup: CDR1 SGHNT, CDR2 YYREEE (reference sequence). The V gene end was trimmed by 6 bases and the J gene end by 4 bases; junction bases not matched to a gene: 7. CDR3: CASNATGSYNSPLHF. The CDR3 bases are TGTGCCAGCAACGCGACAGGGTCTTATAATTCACCCCTCCACTTT.

The chain's CDR3 is CASSPGLAGSLVGEQFF. CDR3 in DNA: TGTGCCAGCTCACCGGGACTAGCGGGCTCTTTAGTGGGTGAGCAGTTCTTC. The genes are TRBV18 and TRBJ2-1; TRBD2 matches at 12 bases. The V gene's germline CDR1 is KGHSH and CDR2 LQKENI. J lost 9 bases, V lost 3 bases, and 12 bases had no gene match. This CDR3 comprises 17 residues.

The rearrangement joins TRBV7-2 to TRBJ2-6; perhaps TRBD1 as D (8 bases). The CDR3 totals 18 residues. CDR1 and CDR2 (germline): SGHTA, FQGNSA. V shed 5 bases and J shed 2 bases, with 19 bases lying between them. CDR3 loop: CASSLQGGFEPGANVLTF. CDR3 DNA: TGTGCCAGCAGCCTACAGGGGGGGTTTGAGCCTGGGGCCAACGTCCTGACTTTC.

The chain has TRBV5-1 and TRBJ1-1, with 7 bases matching TRBD1. J was trimmed by 11 bases and V by 3 bases; bases with no gene match: 10. The CDR3 covers 13 residues. The V gene's germline CDR1 is SGHRS and CDR2 YFSETQ. The CDR3 nucleotides are TGCGCCAGCAGCTCACTGACAGGGCCTGGGGCTTTCTTT. It is translated as CASSSLTGPGAFF.

As concerns this clone: The same CDR3 also results from other DNA sequences found in this sample. The V gene is TRBV7-2, the J gene TRBJ1-1, with D perhaps matching TRBD1 (6 bases). V was cut by 4 bases and J by 1 base, with 7 bases left in between. The CDR3 has 13 residues. Germline CDR1 is SGHTA and CDR2 is FQGNSA. CDR3 DNA sequence: TGTGCCAGCAGCTCACAGGGGAACACTGAAGCTTTCTTT. This translates into CASSSQGNTEAFF.

The genes are TRBV4-1 and TRBJ2-7; 10 bases are shared with TRBD1. CDR1 is MGHRA, CDR2 YSYEKL, per germline. V dropped 0 bases and J dropped 6; count of bases not matched to a gene: 2. The CDR3 is 14 amino acids. CDR3 amino acids: CASSQDRTGGEQYF. CDR3 coding DNA: TGCGCCAGCAGCCAAGATAGGACAGGGGGCGAGCAGTACTTC.

The chain uses TRBV15 and TRBJ2-5; 7 bases are shared with TRBD2. The CDR3 totals 15 residues. In germline, CDR1 is LNHNV, CDR2 YYDKDF (reference sequence). The V and J ends lost 3 bases and 1 base, in that order; junction bases with no gene match: 5. The CDR3 sequence is CATSRSTGGQETQYF. The CDR3, as DNA: TGTGCCACCAGCAGGTCCACGGGGGGCCAAGAGACCCAGTACTTC.

V gene TRBV27 combines with J gene TRBJ2-7; D remains unclear. Germline V gene sequence: CDR1 MNHEY, CDR2 SMNVEV (reference sequence). The CDR3 spans 14 residues. Trimming stripped 3 bases from V and 2 bases from J, with 11 bases between. CDR3 sequence (DNA): TGTGCCAGCAGTTTTGACCCCACGGCCTACGAGCAGTACTTC. Its protein is CASSFDPTAYEQYF.

The CDR3 spells CASAHNPINTEAFF. Here the CDR3 DNA reads TGTGCCAGCGCTCATAACCCCATAAACACTGAAGCTTTCTTT. V usage is TRBV27 and J usage is TRBJ1-1, with D hard to call. Germline V CDR1 and CDR2: MNHEY, SMNVEV (reference sequence). Trimming removed 8 bases at V and 2 bases at J, with 15 bases between. This CDR3 has 14 amino acids.

DNA of the CDR3: TGTGCCAGCAACCCCACGACAGGGCCCTATGGCTACACCTTC. This encodes CASNPTTGPYGYTF. The chain carries TRBV28 and TRBJ1-2; 7 nucleotides agree with TRBD1. The germline gives CDR1 MDHEN, CDR2 SYDVKM. Trimming at V came to 7 bases and at J to 4 bases, leaving 9 bases not matched to a gene. The CDR3 contains 14 residues.

This clone was detected once. The V call is TRBV3-1 (or the pseudogene TRBV3-2), the J call TRBJ2-5; 9 nucleotides agree with TRBD2. Germline loops: CDR1 LGHDT, CDR2 YNNKEL (reference sequence). Germline trimming cut 2 bases from V and 9 bases from J; bases unmatched to any gene: 16. The CDR3 is made up of 17 amino acids. The CDR3 region has the DNA TGTGCCAGCAGCCAAACCCCAGCGGGAGGCCCCGGGGGGCCCCAGTACTTC. It translates to CASSQTPAGGPGGPQYF.

The V and J genes are TRBV3-1 (or the pseudogene TRBV3-2) and TRBJ1-2, with 9 bases lining up with TRBD1. In germline, CDR1 is LGHDT, CDR2 YNNKEL (reference sequence). The CDR3 has 14 residues. The junction had 6 bases not matched to a gene; V was cut back by 4 bases and J by 6 bases. CDR3 protein: CASSPGDREDGYTF. The CDR3 bases are TGTGCCAGCAGCCCTGGGGACAGGGAGGATGGCTACACCTTC.

This chain joins TRBV19 and TRBJ2-3, with D unresolved. The ends were cut back, 3 bases at V and 4 bases at J, with 8 bases in the middle. CDR1 is LNHDA, CDR2 SQIVND, per germline (reference sequence). The CDR3 loop spans 13 amino acids. As DNA, the CDR3 is TGTGCCAGTAGTATGAGCAGCGCAGATACGCAGTATTTT. Amino acid sequence: CASSMSSADTQYF.

The rearrangement uses TRBV9 and TRBJ2-1; 16 bases match TRBD2. Germline trimming cut 4 bases from V and 4 bases from J; bases unmatched to any gene: 5. The CDR3 is 17 amino acids. Germline V CDR1 and CDR2: SGDLS, YYNGEE. Here the CDR3 DNA reads TGTGCCAGCAGCCCCCGGGGACTAGCGGGAGGGTACAATGAGCAGTTCTTC. The encoded protein is CASSPRGLAGGYNEQFF. Full variable domain (rest looked up from reference TRBV9 and TRBJ2-1): DSGVTQTPKHLITATGQRVTLRCSPRSGDLSVYWYQQSLDQGLQFLIQYYNGEERAKGNILERFSAQQFPDLHSELNLSSLELGDSALYFCASSPRGLAGGYNEQFFGPGTRLTVL.

This chain uses TRBV12-2 with TRBJ2-7; TRBD1 was called by the table and not checked on the DNA. TRBV12-2 is a documented pseudogene. This CDR3 is 14 amino acids long. CDR3: CARTLPGHFYEQYF. The CDR3, as DNA: TGTGCAAGAACCCTACCGGGACACTTCTACGAGCAGTACTTC.

The chain is built from TRBV7-2 and TRBJ2-7, with D possibly being TRBD1 (6 bases). The CDR3 contains 14 residues. V was pared by 3 bases and J by 4 bases, with 13 bases between. Germline CDR1 is SGHTA and CDR2 is FQGNSA. The CDR3: CASSFTGRVYEQYF. The CDR3 nucleotides are TGTGCCAGCAGCTTTACAGGGAGAGTTTACGAGCAGTACTTC.

The J gene is TRBJ1-2, the V gene TRBV7-2; the match to TRBD1 covers 10 bases. V gave up 5 bases and J gave up 4 bases; unmatched junction bases: 10. Germline CDR1 reads SGHTA; CDR2 reads FQGNSA. This CDR3 has 16 amino acids. The CDR3 loop reads CASSPRQGALGYGYTF. For the CDR3, the DNA is TGTGCCAGCAGCCCCCGACAGGGGGCCCTGGGCTATGGCTACACCTTC.

This chain uses TRBV3-1 (or the pseudogene TRBV3-2) with TRBJ2-1; the D is unclear. Germline V lookup: CDR1 LGHDT, CDR2 YNNKEL (reference sequence). CDR3 length: 12 residues. Trimming removed 2 bases at V and 9 bases at J, with 8 bases between. DNA of the CDR3: TGTGCCAGCAGCCAACTAGAAAGTGAGCAGTTCTTC. Amino acids: CASSQLESEQFF.

J is TRBJ2-7 and V is TRBV4-3; 8 nucleotides align to TRBD2. Germline V gene sequence: CDR1 LGHNA, CDR2 YSLEER. This CDR3 has 17 residues. The junction had 7 bases not matched to a gene; V was cut back by 0 bases and J by 0 bases. CDR3 DNA sequence: TGCGCCAGCAGCCAAGAAAATAAGCGGGGGACCTCCTACGAGCAGTACTTC. As protein: CASSQENKRGTSYEQYF.